This T cell receptor beta chain was sequenced in a study of blood T cell repertoires in COVID-19. As for the study in general: Material from acute and convalescent COVID-19 was sourced from the United States, Italy and Spain.

Original methodology: Reference gene primer amplification in the assay estimated nucleated cell counts. This table comes from immunoSEQ multiplex PCR, and its TCRdb copy is limited to in-frame clones, with some not included. That table gives V, J and clone size, and the DNA gave D and trimming. This sample carries approximately 100,000 clones, about 75% of them seen once, and the ten largest clones take about 6%. V was clipped by 4 bases and J by 9 bases, with 13 bases between them. The germline V gene has CDR1 WSHSY and CDR2 SAAADI. This CDR3 region has 13 residues. The sequence was obtained from a man older than 75 with acute or convalescent COVID-19. Sequencing was done on a sample of peripheral blood. The chain has TRBV10-2 and TRBJ2-1; tentatively, D is TRBD2 (6 bases). The CDR3 loop is CASSVLAGSEQFF. The CDR3 region has the DNA TGCGCCAGCAGTGTCTTAGCCGGGAGTGAGCAGTTCTTC.